These 29 T cell receptor beta chains originate from one sample sequenced in a study of shared clonotypes between healthy human individuals. Assay: immunoSEQ multiplex PCR; the TCRdb copy retains only in-frame clones and omits some. The sample has some 2.1 million clones, 85% to 95% seen once. The sample comprised naive CD4+ T cells sorted from blood. Sample subset: CD45RA+ positively selected. The origin of the receptors is a man aged 18 to 35 in good health.

This chain joins TRBV2 and TRBJ1-5, with 7 bases aligning to TRBD1. Trimming removed 5 bases from V and 5 bases from J; junction bases left unmatched: 9. Germline V gives CDR1 SNHLY, CDR2 FYNNEI. The CDR3 runs to 15 residues. In nucleotides, the CDR3 is TGTGCCAGCAGTTGGCAGGGGGAAGAGGATCAGCCCCAGCATTTT. This sequence encodes CASSWQGEEDQPQHF. The complete variable domain, with remaining parts taken from reference TRBV2 and TRBJ1-5, reads EPEVTQTPSHQVTQMGQEVILRCVPISNHLYFYWYRQILGQKVEFLVSFYNNEISEKSEIFDDQFSVERPDGSNFTLKIRSTKLEDSAMYFCASSWQGEEDQPQHFGDGTRLSIL.

The CDR3 sequence: CASTSAVNTEAFF. The DNA of the CDR3 is TGTGCCAGCACCTCGGCGGTGAACACTGAAGCTTTCTTT. This rearrangement joins TRBV28 to TRBJ1-1; D not certain. Germline CDR1 reads MDHEN; CDR2 reads SYDVKM. V lost 7 bases to trimming and J lost 0 bases, with 9 bases between them. The CDR3 is 13 amino acids.

The chain links TRBV28 to TRBJ1-6, with TRBD1 as a possible D gene (5 bases). This CDR3 has 15 amino acids. Trimming took off 6 bases at V and 0 bases at J, with 9 bases between the two ends. CDR1 and CDR2 from the germline V gene are MDHEN and SYDVKM. This chain's CDR3 is CASRGGGSYNSPLHF. The DNA for the CDR3 is TGTGCCAGCAGGGGCGGGGGCTCCTATAATTCACCCCTCCACTTT.

This clone has only one observation. Other DNA sequences in this sample translate to the same CDR3. J is TRBJ1-6 and V is TRBV25-1; possible D gene TRBD1, 5 bases. V shed 4 bases and J shed 7 bases, with 11 bases lying between them. Looked up from germline, CDR1 is MGHDK and CDR2 is SYGVNS. The CDR3 totals 14 residues. CDR3 DNA: TGTGCCAGCAGTGTCGGGACTGGGAATTCACCCCTCCACTTT. Translating gives CASSVGTGNSPLHF.

This chain joins TRBV2 and TRBJ2-7; tentative D call: TRBD2 (5 bases). The CDR3 is made up of 13 amino acids. CDR1 is SNHLY and CDR2 is FYNNEI in the germline V gene. V shed 6 bases and J shed 1 base, with 10 bases lying between them. In DNA, the CDR3 is TGTGCCAGCAGGGCCGGGATGTCCTACGAGCAGTACTTC. Amino acids: CASRAGMSYEQYF.

The chain carries TRBV27 and TRBJ2-6; 9 positions agree with TRBD1. Germline lookup yields CDR1 MNHEY and CDR2 SMNVEV (reference sequence). V dropped 2 bases and J dropped 2; count of bases not matched to a gene: 4. The CDR3 is 17 amino acids. CDR3 nucleotide sequence: TGTGCCAGCAGTTTACTACAGGGGGCGCCTGGGGCCAACGTCCTGACTTTC. It codes for CASSLLQGAPGANVLTF.

The V and J genes are TRBV4-1 and TRBJ2-7; the D gene is possibly TRBD1 (6 bases). With 0 bases removed from V and 0 bases from J, the gap between germline ends came to 12 bases. The CDR3 is 16 amino acids. In germline, CDR1 is MGHRA, CDR2 YSYEKL. Here the CDR3 DNA reads TGCGCCAGCAGCCAAGATCTAGGACAGCTCTCCTACGAGCAGTACTTC. This codes for CASSQDLGQLSYEQYF.

The chain is built from TRBV7-2 and TRBJ1-6; maybe TRBD1 (6 bases). The CDR3 runs to 15 residues. V was cut by 1 base and J by 9 bases, with 13 bases left in between. Germline V gene sequence: CDR1 SGHTA, CDR2 FQGNSA. CDR3 DNA sequence: TGTGCCAGCAGCTTAGTGGGGGGGGCTGGTTCACCCCTCCACTTT. It translates to CASSLVGGAGSPLHF. Using reference TRBV7-2 and TRBJ1-6 for the parts outside the CDR3, the full variable domain is GAGVSQSPSNKVTEKGKDVELRCDPISGHTALYWYRQSLGQGLEFLIYFQGNSAPDKSGLPSDRFSAERTGGSVSTLTIQRTQQEDSAVYLCASSLVGGAGSPLHFGNGTRLTVT.

This chain uses TRBV6-5 with TRBJ2-5, with TRBD1 matching 7 bases. The junction had 4 bases not matched to a gene; V was cut back by 2 bases and J by 4 bases. Germline V lookup: CDR1 MNHEY, CDR2 SVGAGI. The CDR3 is 14 residues long. The chain's CDR3 is CASSYLTGSETQYF. The CDR3 DNA reads as TGTGCCAGCAGTTACCTGACAGGGTCAGAGACCCAGTACTTC.

This clone occurred once. This rearrangement joins TRBV7-9 to TRBJ2-7; perhaps TRBD2 as D (6 bases). The CDR3 loop spans 12 amino acids. V lost 5 bases to trimming and J lost 2 bases, with 7 bases between them. Germline CDR1 SEHNR, CDR2 FQNEAQ (reference sequence). CDR3 nucleotides: TGTGCCAGCAGCCGACTAGCCTACGAGCAGTACTTC. This codes for CASSRLAYEQYF.

The chain is built from TRBV6-4 and TRBJ2-2; 10 bases match TRBD1. Germline V gives CDR1 MRHNA, CDR2 SNTAGT. The CDR3 spans 15 residues. V lost 4 bases to trimming and J lost 3 bases; unmatched junction nucleotides: 2. DNA for the CDR3: TGTGCCAGCAGTGTCGGGACAGGGGACACCGGGGAGCTGTTTTTT. Protein: CASSVGTGDTGELFF.

This chain joins TRBV4-3 and TRBJ2-3; possible D gene TRBD2, 6 bases. Germline CDR1 is LGHNA and CDR2 is YSLEER. V lost 0 bases and J 2 bases, leaving 15 bases between the germline ends. The length of the CDR3 is 17 residues. The CDR3 DNA reads as TGCGCCAGCAGCCAAGATCTATTAGCGGCCCTCACAGATACGCAGTATTTT. Residues: CASSQDLLAALTDTQYF.

The V call is TRBV5-1, the J call TRBJ2-3, with D maybe TRBD2 (6 bases). CDR1 is SGHRS and CDR2 is YFSETQ in the germline V gene. Trimming left V 2 bases short and J 4 bases short, with 14 bases between. CDR3 length equals 15 residues. The CDR3 loop is CASSFGLAIADTQYF. The DNA for the CDR3 is TGCGCCAGCAGCTTCGGTCTAGCGATAGCAGATACGCAGTATTTT.

This chain links TRBV29-1 with TRBJ2-7, with 11 bases identical to TRBD1. The CDR3 length is 15 residues. Germline values: CDR1 SQVTM, CDR2 ANQGSEA. V gave up 7 bases and J gave up 2 bases; unmatched junction bases: 10. The CDR3 reads CSAQSGTGGPYEQYF. In DNA form, the CDR3 reads TGCAGCGCCCAATCCGGGACAGGGGGTCCCTACGAGCAGTACTTC.

About this clone itself: This CDR3 is also generated by other DNA sequences in the sample. The chain has TRBV7-9 and TRBJ1-2; maybe TRBD1 (5 bases). From germline, CDR1 is SEHNR and CDR2 FQNEAQ (reference sequence). The germline V and J ends were trimmed by 1 base and 7 bases, with 10 bases remaining between them. The CDR3 consists of 13 residues. CDR3 protein: CASSLVQGGGYTF. The CDR3 DNA follows: TGTGCCAGCAGCTTAGTCCAGGGTGGTGGCTACACCTTC.

This clone was recorded only once. The genes are TRBV19 and TRBJ2-1, with 10 nucleotides matching TRBD2. Unmatched junction bases numbered 6, after V lost 6 bases and J lost 4 bases. The CDR3 sequence is 15 residues long. The germline V gene encodes CDR1 LNHDA and CDR2 SQIVND (reference sequence). CDR3 residues: CASRMGTSVYNEQFF. The CDR3 DNA reads TGTGCCAGTAGAATGGGGACTAGCGTTTACAATGAGCAGTTCTTC.

This clone has a single count. The CDR3 spells CAITRWRSNYGYTF. As DNA, the CDR3 is TGTGCCATCACCCGTTGGAGATCTAACTATGGCTACACCTTC. J is TRBJ1-2 and V is TRBV10-3; D not certain. Between the trimmed V and J ends, which lost 7 bases and 0 bases, there was a span of 12 bases. Germline assignment: CDR1 ENHRY and CDR2 SYGVKD. This CDR3 has 14 residues.

The chain recombines TRBV18 with TRBJ1-4; the D gene is possibly TRBD1 (6 bases). The V and J ends lost 0 bases and 14 bases respectively, with 13 bases between them. Germline assignment: CDR1 KGHSH and CDR2 LQKENI. This CDR3 has 13 amino acids. The CDR3 region has the DNA TGTGCCAGCTCACCACCAGCCAGGGGAGGGCTGTTTTTT. Translated, it gives CASSPPARGGLFF.

Of note for this clone: The missing conserved phenylalanine or tryptophan at the end of this CDR3 makes a read error likely. Because the CDR3's place on the DNA is in doubt, the DNA is left out and the CDR3 is given as listed by TCRdb. The genes are TRBV7-9 and TRBJ1-1; the D call of TRBD1 is as the table states it, not checked on the DNA. Germline CDR1 and CDR2: SEHNR and FQNEAQ (reference sequence). The CDR3 has 12 residues if both end residues are counted. CDR3 sequence: CASSPDRVGTVR.

The chain has TRBV4-3 and TRBJ2-1; D gene uncertain. From germline, CDR1 is LGHNA and CDR2 YSLEER. The V end lost 1 base, the J end lost 9 bases, and 13 bases lay between the germline ends. The CDR3 loop spans 14 amino acids. The DNA for the CDR3 is TGCGCCAGCAGCCAAGGAAGCGTTCAGGCTGAGCAGTTCTTC. It is translated as CASSQGSVQAEQFF.

This clone was picked up one time. The chain couples TRBV9 to TRBJ2-3; either TRBD1 or TRBD2 may fit D (5 bases each). Trimming removed 0 bases from V and 4 bases from J, with 15 bases in between. Germline V CDR1 and CDR2: SGDLS, YYNGEE. The CDR3 contains 16 residues. CDR3 sequence (DNA): TGTGCCAGCAGCGTAGGAAACTTACTAGGGGCAGATACGCAGTATTTT. Its protein product is CASSVGNLLGADTQYF. The full variable domain, completed using reference TRBV9 and TRBJ2-3, is DSGVTQTPKHLITATGQRVTLRCSPRSGDLSVYWYQQSLDQGLQFLIQYYNGEERAKGNILERFSAQQFPDLHSELNLSSLELGDSALYFCASSVGNLLGADTQYFGPGTRLTVL.

CDR3 DNA: TGTGCCAGCAGCTTGGCAGGGTTCTATGGCTACACCTTC. This sequence encodes CASSLAGFYGYTF. The chain combines TRBV5-6 with TRBJ1-2; TRBD1 is a possible D gene (5 bases). Germline CDR1 SGHDT, CDR2 YYEEEE. The CDR3 covers 13 residues. Trimming removed 0 bases at V and 4 bases at J, with 7 bases between.

The chain employs TRBV2 and TRBJ2-7; tentative D call: TRBD2 (5 bases). V shed 6 bases and J shed 2 bases, with 17 bases lying between them. Germline V gives CDR1 SNHLY, CDR2 FYNNEI. CDR3 size: 15 residues. The CDR3 nucleotides are TGTGCCAGCAGGGCCATTTTCGGACTCACCTACGAGCAGTACTTC. It is translated as CASRAIFGLTYEQYF.

The chain has TRBV2 and TRBJ2-3; TRBD1 matches at 10 bases. V lost 8 bases and J lost 12; bases outside the gene matches: 11. Germline CDR1 is SNHLY and CDR2 is FYNNEI. CDR3 length: 13 amino acids. CDR3 sequence: CASGTGQGGSQYF. In DNA, the CDR3 is TGTGCCAGCGGGACTGGACAGGGGGGATCTCAGTATTTT.

The gene calls are TRBV9 and TRBJ1-2; no clear D. Trimming left V 3 bases short and J 10 bases short, with 19 bases between. CDR1 and CDR2 from the germline V gene are SGDLS and YYNGEE. The length of the CDR3 is 14 residues. The CDR3: CASSGSPSEKDYTF. CDR3 nucleotides: TGTGCCAGCAGCGGCAGTCCCTCGGAAAAAGACTACACCTTC.

This clone was seen only once. V usage is TRBV18 and J usage is TRBJ1-1; possible D gene TRBD1, 6 bases. This CDR3 comprises 16 residues. Trimming removed 0 bases at V and 1 base at J, with 12 bases between. Germline V gene data show CDR1 as KGHSH and CDR2 as LQKENI. The CDR3 region has the DNA TGTGCCAGCTCACCACCATCGACAGGAGGGAACACTGAAGCTTTCTTT. Translating gives CASSPPSTGGNTEAFF.

This clone was found once. The chain joins TRBV2 to TRBJ1-1, with D uncertain. The germline gives CDR1 SNHLY, CDR2 FYNNEI. This CDR3 is 15 amino acids long. The V and J ends lost 2 bases and 1 base respectively, with 11 bases between them. In DNA form, the CDR3 reads TGTGCCAGCAGTGAATGGAGGGCAACGAACACTGAAGCTTTCTTT. Residues: CASSEWRATNTEAFF.

This sequence joins TRBV11-2 and TRBJ1-6; 8 bases are a match to TRBD1. The CDR3 is 15 residues long. With 3 bases clipped from V and 5 bases from J, the junction kept 3 bases outside the gene matches. CDR1 is SGHAT, CDR2 FQNNGV, per germline. As DNA, the CDR3 is TGTGCCAGCAGCTTCCTGGACAGGGATAATTCACCCCTCCACTTT. Amino acid sequence: CASSFLDRDNSPLHF.

As to this clone: In the same sample, other DNA sequences code for this CDR3. The chain carries TRBV9 and TRBJ1-1; TRBD1 matches 8 bases. The CDR3 runs to 15 residues. Germline V gives CDR1 SGDLS, CDR2 YYNGEE. Trimming took 0 bases from V and 2 from J; bases not matched to a gene: 3. CDR3 sequence (DNA): TGTGCCAGCAGCGTAGAAGGACAGGGTAACACTGAAGCTTTCTTT. It translates to CASSVEGQGNTEAFF. Complete variable domain (other parts from reference TRBV9 and TRBJ1-1): DSGVTQTPKHLITATGQRVTLRCSPRSGDLSVYWYQQSLDQGLQFLIQYYNGEERAKGNILERFSAQQFPDLHSELNLSSLELGDSALYFCASSVEGQGNTEAFFGQGTRLTVV.